This TCR beta chain comes out of a study of cytomegalovirus exposure and HLA in healthy donors. Looking at the study overall: When just under 400 donors were genotyped, over 80% of them were found to fall in the Caucasian-associated ancestry cluster.

It was with 60 Vbeta and 13 Jbeta primers that the PCR ran. TCRdb keeps only in-frame clones here, not all; method: immunoSEQ multiplex PCR. The repertoire consists of roughly 110,000 clones, with 55% to 85% occurring once and the leading ten covering 7.8%. This CDR3 comprises 16 residues. The germline gives CDR1 SGHTA, CDR2 FQGTGA. V was clipped by 4 bases and J by 2 bases; unmatched bases: 4. This clone has only a few counts. The chain recombines TRBV7-3 with TRBJ2-3; 12 positions match TRBD2. The specimen sequenced was PBMCs. The clonotype originates from a man aged 25 to 45 in good health and CMV-seronegative. CDR3 sequence reads: CASSWTSGIPTDTQYF. CDR3 bases: TGTGCCAGCAGCTGGACTAGCGGGATCCCCACAGATACGCAGTATTTT.